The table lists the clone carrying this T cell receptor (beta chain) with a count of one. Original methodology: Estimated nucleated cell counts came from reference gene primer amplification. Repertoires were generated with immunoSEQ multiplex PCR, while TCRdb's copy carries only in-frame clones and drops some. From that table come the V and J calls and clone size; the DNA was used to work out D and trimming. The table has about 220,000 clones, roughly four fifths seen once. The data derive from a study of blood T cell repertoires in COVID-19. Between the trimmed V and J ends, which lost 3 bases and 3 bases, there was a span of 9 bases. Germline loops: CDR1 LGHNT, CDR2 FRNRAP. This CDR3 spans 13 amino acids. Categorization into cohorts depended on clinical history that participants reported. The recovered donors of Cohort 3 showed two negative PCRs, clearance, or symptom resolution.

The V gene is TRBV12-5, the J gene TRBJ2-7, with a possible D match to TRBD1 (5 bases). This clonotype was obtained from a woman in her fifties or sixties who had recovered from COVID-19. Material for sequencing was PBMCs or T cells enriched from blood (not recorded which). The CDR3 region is CASGFQGVYEQYF. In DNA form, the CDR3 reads TGTGCTAGTGGTTTTCAGGGCGTCTACGAGCAGTACTTC. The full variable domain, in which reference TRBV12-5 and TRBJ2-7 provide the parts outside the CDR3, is DARVTQTPRHKVTEMGQEVTMRCQPILGHNTVFWYRQTMMQGLELLAYFRNRAPLDDSGMPKDRFSAEMPDATLATLKIQPSEPRDSAVYFCASGFQGVYEQYFGPGTRLTVT.